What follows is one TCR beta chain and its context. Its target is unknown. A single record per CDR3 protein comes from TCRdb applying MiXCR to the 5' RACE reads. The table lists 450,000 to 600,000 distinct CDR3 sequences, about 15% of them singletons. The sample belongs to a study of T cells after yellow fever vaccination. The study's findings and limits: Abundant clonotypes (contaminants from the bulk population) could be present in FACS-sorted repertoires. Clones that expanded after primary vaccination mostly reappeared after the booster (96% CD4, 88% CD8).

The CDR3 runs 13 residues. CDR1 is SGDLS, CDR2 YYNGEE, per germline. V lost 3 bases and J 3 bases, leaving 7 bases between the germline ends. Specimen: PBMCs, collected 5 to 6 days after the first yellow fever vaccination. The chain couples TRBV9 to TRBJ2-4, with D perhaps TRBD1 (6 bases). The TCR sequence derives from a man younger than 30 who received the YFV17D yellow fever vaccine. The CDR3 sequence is CASSEDSKNIQYF. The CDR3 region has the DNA TGTGCCAGCAGCGAGGACAGCAAAAACATTCAGTACTTC.